This T cell receptor (beta chain) was observed in a study of cytomegalovirus exposure and HLA in healthy donors. 60 Vbeta and 13 Jbeta primers were used in PCR. Assay: immunoSEQ multiplex PCR; the TCRdb copy retains only in-frame clones and omits some. The table includes some 200,000 clones, approximately 70% detected once. The CDR3 is 16 residues long. The J segment lost 1 base and the V segment lost 0 bases, leaving 0 bases of the junction unmatched. Germline-derived CDR1 and CDR2 are SGHNT and YYREEE (reference sequence). The study's findings and limits: The classifier, whose performance was assessed in both the original and validation cohorts, reportedly diagnosed cytomegalovirus status with high specificity and sensitivity.

A word on this clone: The target antigen is unknown. Other DNA sequences of this sample code for an identical CDR3.

This chain connects TRBV5-4 to TRBJ2-2, with 10 bases fitting TRBD2. Sequenced sample: PBMCs. This clonotype was sampled from a man aged 35-49 years in good health and CMV-seropositive. The CDR3 region is CASSLGLAGNTGELFF. The CDR3 nucleotides are TGTGCCAGCAGCTTGGGACTAGCGGGGAACACCGGGGAGCTGTTTTTT.